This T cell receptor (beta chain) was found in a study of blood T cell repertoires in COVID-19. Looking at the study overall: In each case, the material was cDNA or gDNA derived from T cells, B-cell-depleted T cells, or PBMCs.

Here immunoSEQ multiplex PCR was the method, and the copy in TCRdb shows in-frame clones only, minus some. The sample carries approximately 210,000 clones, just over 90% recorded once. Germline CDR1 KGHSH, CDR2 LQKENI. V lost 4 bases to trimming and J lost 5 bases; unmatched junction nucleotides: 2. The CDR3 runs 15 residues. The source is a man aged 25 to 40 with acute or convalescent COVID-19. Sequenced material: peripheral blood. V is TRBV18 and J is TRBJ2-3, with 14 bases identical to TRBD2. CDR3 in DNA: TGTGCCAGCTCACAGGGACTAGCGGGAGAAGATACGCAGTATTTT. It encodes CASSQGLAGEDTQYF.